The present T cell receptor beta chain was sequenced within a study of T-cell reconstitution after alpha-beta-depleted transplantation in children. Germline CDR1 MGHRA, CDR2 YSYEKL. Trimming took 1 base from V and 5 from J, leaving 8 bases between them. The CDR3 consists of 13 residues. General study results and limits: After transplant, high TCRbeta diversity at day 60 in some patients arose from surviving recipient T cells and thymic progenitors. Diversity and T-cell counts at one year after transplant derived mostly from new T cells. Several hundred expanded graft clones reportedly supplied alpha-beta T cells about two months after transplant.

Preparation of the TCRbeta library involved a method that used unique molecular identifiers. In TCRdb, the PCR reads were re-called with MiXCR into one record per CDR3 protein. The sample holds around 80,000 distinct CDR3 sequences, 15% to 20% seen once. This clonotype was seen a few times. No antigen is known for it. The TCR sequence derives from a male patient between 2 and 10 years old who had a stem cell transplant for acute lymphoblastic leukemia, so the T cells may come from the graft donor. The genes are TRBV4-1 and TRBJ2-5; D ambiguous. The sample here was PBMCs, mostly from graft donor cells, taken 360 days after TCRalphabeta/CD19-depleted stem cell transplant. CDR3 nucleotides: TGCGCCAGCAGCCAAGCGCTAGTTGAGACCCAGTACTTC. It codes for CASSQALVETQYF.